A selection of T cell receptor beta chains follows, all from one sample in a study of blood T cell repertoires in COVID-19. TCRdb keeps only in-frame clones here, not all; method: immunoSEQ multiplex PCR. The sample has 270,000 or so clones; 85% to 95% are singletons. Input material: PBMCs or T cells enriched from blood (not recorded which). These TCRs come from a man aged 35-49 years who had been exposed to COVID-19. CDR3s include the opening cysteine and the closing phenylalanine or tryptophan. The D gene is left open where the match is weak. Expanded clones are given a class, and other clones once, few, many or no size at all.

d_call	v_call	j_call	clone_size	cdr3_aa	cdr3_nt
TRBD1	TRBV2	TRBJ2-5	once	CASSRDRELQETQYF	TGTGCCAGCAGCCGGGACAGGGAGCTACAAGAGACCCAGTACTTC
.	TRBV28	TRBJ2-5	.	CASSGLPGAEETQYF	TGTGCCAGCAGTGGGTTACCAGGGGCGGAAGAGACCCAGTACTTC
.	TRBV4-3	TRBJ2-2	.	CASSQQAPALLLASWRGGELFF	TGCGCCAGCAGCCAACAGGCACCGGCCCTGCTACTAGCAAGCTGGCGAGGCGGGGAGCTGTTTTTT
TRBD1	TRBV5-1	TRBJ2-1	.	CASSLATGTGGNEQFF	TGCGCCAGCAGCTTGGCGACCGGGACAGGGGGGAATGAGCAGTTCTTC
TRBD2	TRBV5-6	TRBJ2-1	.	CASSLARLAGPQNEQFF	TGTGCCAGCAGCTTGGCCCGGTTAGCGGGACCACAAAATGAGCAGTTCTTC
.	TRBV7-9	TRBJ1-4	.	CASTLGLSEKLFF	TGTGCCAGCACCCTGGGGCTTTCTGAAAAACTGTTTTTT
.	TRBV7-2	TRBJ2-7	.	CASSSKLGLRDEQYF	TGTGCCAGCAGCTCTAAACTAGGGCTAAGGGACGAGCAGTACTTC
TRBD2	TRBV7-6	TRBJ2-1	.	CASSSGTSGINEQFF	TGTGCCAGCAGCTCCGGGACTAGCGGGATTAATGAGCAGTTCTTC
TRBD2	TRBV3-1/TRBV3-2	TRBJ2-7	.	CASSTQGLAGLYEQYF	TGTGCCAGCAGTACCCAAGGCCTAGCGGGACTCTACGAGCAGTACTTC
.	TRBV24-1	TRBJ2-1	once	CATSDLWQGNNEQFF	TGTGCCACCAGTGATTTGTGGCAGGGGAACAATGAGCAGTTCTTC
TRBD1	TRBV7-3	TRBJ2-1	.	CASRSPGQGAEQFF	TGTGCCAGCAGGTCCCCTGGACAGGGCGCCGAGCAGTTCTTC
.	TRBV7-2	TRBJ1-2	.	CASSSSGDVYGYTF	TGTGCCAGCAGCTCGTCGGGGGATGTCTATGGCTACACCTTC
TRBD2	TRBV29-1	TRBJ2-1	.	CSVVKPSGSYNEQFF	TGCAGCGTTGTGAAACCTAGCGGAAGTTACAATGAGCAGTTCTTC
TRBD1	TRBV29-1	TRBJ2-2	.	CSVVGQGNTGELFF	TGCAGCGTTGTGGGACAGGGGAACACCGGGGAGCTGTTTTTT
TRBD2	TRBV6-5	TRBJ2-1	.	CASRILAGEMNEQFF	TGTGCCAGCAGGATACTAGCGGGAGAGATGAATGAGCAGTTCTTC
TRBD1	TRBV5-4	TRBJ2-1	few	CASSVTGIYNEQFF	TGTGCCAGCAGCGTGACAGGGATCTACAATGAGCAGTTCTTC
.	TRBV28	TRBJ1-2	.	CASSLNGGYGYTF	TGTGCCAGCAGTTTAAACGGGGGCTATGGCTACACCTTC
.	TRBV27	TRBJ2-7	.	CASSDPPGVTSYEQYF	TGTGCCAGCAGTGACCCACCAGGGGTGACCTCCTACGAGCAGTACTTC
TRBD1	TRBV19	TRBJ1-1	.	CASSIMSGGHTEAFF	TGTGCCAGTAGTATAATGTCAGGGGGGCACACTGAAGCTTTCTTT
.	TRBV7-9	TRBJ2-1	.	CASSLLLLEGVKAYNEQFF	TGTGCCAGCAGCTTATTACTTTTAGAGGGGGTCAAAGCCTACAATGAGCAGTTCTTC
.	TRBV21-1	TRBJ1-4	.	CASSKVGTATNEKLFF	TGTGCCAGCAGCAAAGTTGGGACAGCTACTAATGAAAAACTGTTTTTT
.	TRBV30	TRBJ1-1	.	CAWSVYGGGVAFF	TGTGCCTGGAGTGTTTATGGGGGAGGGGTGGCTTTCTTT
TRBD2	TRBV5-1	TRBJ2-1	.	CASSPQGAGVNNEQFF	TGCGCCAGCAGCCCCCAGGGAGCGGGAGTCAACAATGAGCAGTTCTTC
.	TRBV4-1	TRBJ2-3	.	CASSQLSPPDTQYF	TGCGCCAGCAGCCAACTGAGCCCCCCAGATACGCAGTATTTT
TRBD2	TRBV4-3	TRBJ2-7	.	CASSQDTSGNDYEQYF	TGCGCCAGCAGCCAAGATACTAGCGGGAACGACTACGAGCAGTACTTC
.	TRBV9	TRBJ2-5	.	CASSADTWEETQYF	TGTGCCAGCAGCGCGGACACCTGGGAAGAGACCCAGTACTTC
.	TRBV6-5	TRBJ2-3	.	CASSSGGWTDTQYF	TGTGCCAGCAGCTCAGGTGGCTGGACAGATACGCAGTATTTT
.	TRBV4-1	TRBJ2-3	.	CASSQIASSADTQYF	TGCGCCAGCAGCCAAATCGCAAGTAGCGCAGATACGCAGTATTTT
.	TRBV19	TRBJ1-2	.	CASSLRRDGYTF	TGTGCCTCCTCGCTACGGAGGGATGGCTACACCTTC
.	TRBV6-5	TRBJ2-2	.	CASSYYYRNTGELFF	TGTGCCAGCAGTTACTATTACAGAAACACCGGGGAGCTGTTTTTT
.	TRBV19	TRBJ1-2	.	CASGSGAPYGYTF	TGTGCCAGCGGGTCCGGCGCCCCTTATGGCTACACCTTC
.	TRBV5-3	TRBJ2-3	.	CARSLSADTDTQYF	TGTGCCAGAAGCTTAAGCGCCGACACAGATACGCAGTATTTT
.	TRBV13	TRBJ2-7	.	CASSLSAGAAYEQYF	TGTGCCAGCAGCCTGTCCGCGGGGGCCGCCTACGAGCAGTACTTC
TRBD2	TRBV2	TRBJ2-1	.	CASMPTSGGYNEQFF	TGTGCCAGCATGCCGACTAGCGGTGGCTACAATGAGCAGTTCTTC
.	TRBV7-2	TRBJ2-1	.	CASSYRPEAYNEQFF	TGTGCCAGCAGCTATCGGCCCGAGGCCTACAATGAGCAGTTCTTC
.	TRBV25-1	TRBJ2-3	.	CASSGTGGGDVSTDTQYF	TGTGCCAGCAGTGGTACTGGGGGGGGCGATGTCAGCACAGATACGCAGTATTTT
.	TRBV14	TRBJ2-7	once	CASSLRAGFSYEQYF	TGTGCCAGCAGCCTTAGAGCTGGTTTCTCCTACGAGCAGTACTTC
.	TRBV5-1	TRBJ2-1	few	CASSLGGEKEQFF	TGCGCCAGCAGCTTGGGTGGGGAGAAGGAGCAGTTCTTC
TRBD1	TRBV20-1	TRBJ1-1	.	CSALRDRAFF	TGCAGTGCTCTACGGGACAGAGCTTTCTTT
.	TRBV6-2/TRBV6-3	TRBJ2-5	.	CASSYPDSEETQYF	TGTGCCAGCAGTTACCCGGACAGCGAGGAGACCCAGTACTTC
.	TRBV12-3/TRBV12-4	TRBJ2-1	.	CASSLARLEQFF	TGTGCCAGCAGTTTAGCCCGCCTAGAGCAGTTCTTC
.	TRBV5-1	TRBJ1-1	.	CASGNSGGGTEAFF	TGCGCCAGCGGTAACTCCGGGGGTGGCACTGAAGCTTTCTTT
TRBD1	TRBV28	TRBJ1-4	.	CASSWGTGRTNEKLFF	TGTGCCAGCAGTTGGGGGACAGGGAGAACTAATGAAAAACTGTTTTTT
.	TRBV12-3/TRBV12-4	TRBJ2-3	.	CASSSPSVTQYF	TGTGCCAGCAGCTCCCCCTCGGTTACGCAGTATTTT
TRBD1	TRBV6-5	TRBJ1-2	.	CAVRDRDFYGYTF	TGTGCCGTCCGGGACAGGGACTTCTATGGCTACACCTTC
TRBD2	TRBV9	TRBJ2-1	.	CASSGSGTSGRADYNEQFF	TGTGCCAGCAGCGGATCCGGGACTAGCGGGAGGGCCGACTACAATGAGCAGTTCTTC
TRBD1	TRBV19	TRBJ1-1	.	CASTGTANTEAFF	TGTGCCAGCACTGGGACAGCCAACACTGAAGCTTTCTTT
.	TRBV9	TRBJ2-1	.	CASSVGPDSYNEQFF	TGTGCCAGCAGCGTAGGCCCAGATTCCTACAATGAGCAGTTCTTC
TRBD2	TRBV11-2	TRBJ2-1	few	CASSPGGVTYNEQFF	TGTGCCAGCAGCCCTGGGGGGGTCACATACAATGAGCAGTTCTTC
.	TRBV30	TRBJ1-2	.	CAWSRGDYGYTF	TGTGCCTGGAGTCGGGGGGACTATGGCTACACCTTC
.	TRBV5-1	TRBJ1-2	.	CASSDDPGFTYGYTF	TGCGCCAGCAGCGACGACCCGGGATTTACTTATGGCTACACCTTC
TRBD1	TRBV7-8	TRBJ1-6	.	CASSRDRQGYNSPLHF	TGTGCCAGCAGCAGGGACAGACAGGGGTATAATTCACCCCTCCACTTT
.	TRBV19	TRBJ1-2	.	CASRGLGYGYTF	TGTGCCAGTAGGGGGCTTGGCTATGGCTACACCTTC
.	TRBV29-1	TRBJ2-6	.	CSVGDVGASGANVLTF	TGCAGCGTTGGCGATGTTGGTGCCTCTGGGGCCAACGTCCTGACTTTC
TRBD2	TRBV11-2	TRBJ2-3	once	CASSLAGGTDTQYF	TGTGCCAGCAGCTTAGCGGGAGGGACAGATACGCAGTATTTT
.	TRBV10-3	TRBJ2-5	.	CAISESGAQETQYF	TGTGCCATCAGTGAGTCAGGAGCCCAAGAGACCCAGTACTTC
.	TRBV9	TRBJ2-7	.	CASSVGMEGDPNF	TGTGCCAGCAGCGTAGGAATGGAGGGAGATCCCAACTTC
.	TRBV6-5	TRBJ2-2	.	CASSRDSSTGELFF	TGTGCCAGCAGTAGGGACTCTTCCACCGGGGAGCTGTTTTTT
TRBD1	TRBV28	TRBJ1-1	.	CASSFFGTGAPNTEAFF	TGTGCCAGCAGTTTTTTTGGGACAGGGGCGCCGAACACTGAAGCTTTCTTT